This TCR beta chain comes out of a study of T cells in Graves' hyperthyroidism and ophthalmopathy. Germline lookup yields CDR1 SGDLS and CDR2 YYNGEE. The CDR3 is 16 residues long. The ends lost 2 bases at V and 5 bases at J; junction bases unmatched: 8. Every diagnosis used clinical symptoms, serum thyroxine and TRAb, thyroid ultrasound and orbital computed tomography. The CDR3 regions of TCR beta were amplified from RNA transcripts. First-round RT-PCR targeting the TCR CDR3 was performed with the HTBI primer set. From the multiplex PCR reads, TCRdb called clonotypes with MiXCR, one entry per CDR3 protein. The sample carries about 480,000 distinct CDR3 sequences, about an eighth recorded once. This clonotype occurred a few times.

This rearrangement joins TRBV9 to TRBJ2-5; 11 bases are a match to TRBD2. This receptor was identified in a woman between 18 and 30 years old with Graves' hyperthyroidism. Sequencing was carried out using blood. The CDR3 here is CASSVYSGRAVETQYF. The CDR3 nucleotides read TGTGCCAGCAGCGTTTATAGCGGGAGGGCCGTGGAGACCCAGTACTTC.